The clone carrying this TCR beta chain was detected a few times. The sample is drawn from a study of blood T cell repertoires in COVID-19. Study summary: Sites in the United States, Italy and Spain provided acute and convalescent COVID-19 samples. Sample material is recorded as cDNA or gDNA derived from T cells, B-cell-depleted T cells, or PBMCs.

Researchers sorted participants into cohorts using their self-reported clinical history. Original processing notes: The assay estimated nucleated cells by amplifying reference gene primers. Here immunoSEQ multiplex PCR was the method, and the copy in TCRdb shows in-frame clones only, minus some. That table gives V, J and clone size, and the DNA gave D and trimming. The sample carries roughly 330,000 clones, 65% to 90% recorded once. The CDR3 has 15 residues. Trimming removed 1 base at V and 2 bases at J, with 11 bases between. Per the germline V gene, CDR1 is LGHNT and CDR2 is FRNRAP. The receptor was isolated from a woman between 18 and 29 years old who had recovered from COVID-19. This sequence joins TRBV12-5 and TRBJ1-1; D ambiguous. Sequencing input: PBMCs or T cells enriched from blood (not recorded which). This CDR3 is CASGLGERVNTEAFF. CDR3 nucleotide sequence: TGTGCTAGTGGTTTGGGGGAGCGGGTTAACACTGAAGCTTTCTTT.